Shown below are 18 T cell receptor beta chains from a single sample sequenced in a study of blood T cell repertoires in COVID-19. Clones were sequenced by immunoSEQ multiplex PCR, and TCRdb holds only the in-frame ones, with some missing. Here the sample spans over 150,000 clones, 65% to 80% being singletons. Input material: PBMCs or T cells enriched from blood (not recorded which). The receptors stem from a woman in her 70s in a cohort exposed to, infected with or recovered from COVID-19 (not recorded which).

The V gene is TRBV2, the J gene TRBJ2-1; 9 nucleotides align to TRBD2. The V segment lost 5 bases and the J segment 9 bases; nucleotides outside the gene matches: 17. CDR3 length: 17 amino acids. Germline CDR1 and CDR2: SNHLY and FYNNEI. CDR3 sequence: CASSSRGSGREGGEQFF. The CDR3 DNA reads as TGTGCCAGCAGTTCCAGGGGCTCCGGGCGGGAGGGCGGTGAGCAGTTCTTC. Variable domain in full (rest from reference TRBV2 and TRBJ2-1): EPEVTQTPSHQVTQMGQEVILRCVPISNHLYFYWYRQILGQKVEFLVSFYNNEISEKSEIFDDQFSVERPDGSNFTLKIRSTKLEDSAMYFCASSSRGSGREGGEQFFGPGTRLTVL.

The CDR3 protein is CASSYSSGGRTEQYF. CDR3 DNA: TGTGCCAGCAGTTACTCGAGTGGCGGGAGAACCGAGCAGTACTTC. The chain couples TRBV6-5 to TRBJ2-7; TRBD2 aligns across 7 bases. Germline trimming cut 0 bases from V and 6 bases from J; bases unmatched to any gene: 8. CDR3 length: 15 amino acids. In germline, CDR1 is MNHEY, CDR2 SVGAGI.

This rearrangement joins TRBV28 to TRBJ2-7; TRBD2 might be the D (6 bases). Looked up from germline, CDR1 is MDHEN and CDR2 is SYDVKM. This CDR3 has 14 residues. The V gene lost 3 bases and the J gene lost 4 bases, with 13 bases spanning the gap. CDR3 in DNA: TGTGCCAGCAGTTTGACGGGAGCATCATACGAGCAGTACTTC. This translates into CASSLTGASYEQYF.

The chain couples TRBV5-1 to TRBJ1-2, with 9 bases identical to TRBD1. CDR1 SGHRS and CDR2 YFSETQ come from the germline V gene. The ends lost 0 bases at V and 8 bases at J; junction bases unmatched: 8. CDR3 length: 15 amino acids. CDR3 residues: CASSLEGQGIGGYTF. The CDR3 DNA sequence: TGCGCCAGCAGCTTGGAGGGACAGGGTATTGGAGGCTACACCTTC.

The chain couples TRBV28 to TRBJ1-2, with TRBD1 identical over 10 bases. CDR1 and CDR2 (germline): MDHEN, SYDVKM. V shed 5 bases and J 4 bases; nucleotides not matched to a gene: 4. The CDR3 is 14 amino acids. CDR3 in DNA: TGTGCCAGCAGTGCGACAGGGGGCAGCTATGGCTACACCTTC. This translates into CASSATGGSYGYTF.

This clone was counted once. The V call is TRBV27, the J call TRBJ1-2; D is ambiguous. Trimming shortened V by 2 bases and J by 4 bases, and 20 bases separated the two germline ends. The CDR3 totals 17 residues. The germline CDR1 and CDR2 sequences are MNHEY and SMNVEV (reference sequence). Here the CDR3 DNA reads TGTGCCAGCAGTTTAGGGCCAGGATCCGATTCTCTCTATGGCTACACCTTC. It specifies CASSLGPGSDSLYGYTF.

This clone turned up a few times. This chain joins TRBV24-1 and TRBJ1-4, with TRBD1 as a possible D gene (5 bases). V was pared by 2 bases and J by 0 bases, with 9 bases between. CDR3 length equals 16 residues. Germline CDR1 is KGHDR and CDR2 is SFDVKD. The CDR3 DNA is TGTGCCACCAGTGATTCCCGGGGGGCAACTAATGAAAAACTGTTTTTT. It translates to CATSDSRGATNEKLFF.

The chain is built from TRBV5-5 and TRBJ2-1, with 10 bases fitting TRBD2. This CDR3 is built from 19 residues. Germline lookup yields CDR1 SGHKS and CDR2 YYEKEE (reference sequence). V gave up 1 base and J gave up 6 bases; unmatched junction bases: 16. CDR3 region: CASSLIGLAGASRVNEQFF. The CDR3 DNA is TGTGCCAGCAGCTTGATAGGGCTAGCGGGAGCCTCAAGGGTCAATGAGCAGTTCTTC.

CDR3 region: CASSGDLGTAYGYTF. CDR3 sequence (DNA): TGTGCCAGCAGCGGGGACCTTGGGACAGCCTATGGCTACACCTTC. The genes are TRBV7-9 and TRBJ1-2; 7 bases are shared with TRBD1. The CDR3 totals 15 residues. Trimming took 5 bases from V and 4 from J; bases not matched to a gene: 10. Germline values: CDR1 SEHNR, CDR2 FQNEAQ (reference sequence).

Only a few counts were recorded for this clone. The V and J genes are TRBV19 and TRBJ1-2, with 10 bases fitting TRBD1. J was trimmed by 5 bases and V by 6 bases; bases with no gene match: 6. Germline assignment: CDR1 LNHDA and CDR2 SQIVND (reference sequence). The CDR3 contains 14 residues. This chain's CDR3 is CASRRTGGPYGYTF. The CDR3 DNA reads as TGTGCCAGTAGGCGGACAGGGGGGCCGTATGGCTACACCTTC.

This clone turned up a few times. V gene TRBV13 combines with J gene TRBJ1-6, with TRBD1 as a possible D gene (5 bases). CDR1 is PRHDT, CDR2 FYEKMQ, per germline (reference sequence). This CDR3 region has 14 residues. Trimming took 0 bases from V and 6 from J, leaving 6 bases between them. The chain's CDR3 is CASSLGTVNSPLHF. The CDR3 DNA is TGTGCCAGCAGCTTAGGGACAGTTAATTCACCCCTCCACTTT.

In this sample, this clone turned up a few times. The J gene is TRBJ2-1, the V gene TRBV30; D perhaps matches TRBD2 (5 bases). V lost 0 bases to trimming and J lost 0 bases, with 12 bases between them. Germline V gene lookup returns CDR1 GTSNPN and CDR2 SVGIG (reference sequence). There are 16 residues in the CDR3. In nucleotides, the CDR3 is TGTGCCTGGAGTGTTGGGGAGCGGAGCTCCTACAATGAGCAGTTCTTC. It is translated as CAWSVGERSSYNEQFF. The complete variable domain, with remaining parts taken from reference TRBV30 and TRBJ2-1, reads SQTIHQWPATLVQPVGSPLSLECTVEGTSNPNLYWYRQAAGRGLQLLFYSVGIGQISSEVPQNLSASRPQDRQFILSSKKLLLSDSGFYLCAWSVGERSSYNEQFFGPGTRLTVL.

V is TRBV7-2 and J is TRBJ2-2; D call uncertain. The CDR3 loop spans 15 amino acids. The V end was cut by 2 bases, the J end by 1 base, with 8 bases between. CDR1 and CDR2 (germline): SGHTA, FQGNSA. The DNA of the CDR3 is TGTGCCAGCAGCTTAAATAGACAGAACACCGGGGAGCTGTTTTTT. This gives the protein CASSLNRQNTGELFF.

The chain carries TRBV9 and TRBJ2-2; TRBD2 aligns across 15 bases. From germline, CDR1 is SGDLS and CDR2 YYNGEE. The CDR3 is made up of 15 amino acids. Losses at the gene ends were 4 bases for V and 8 bases for J; bases not matched to a gene: 3. The CDR3: CASSRTSGRAGELFF. The CDR3 DNA is TGTGCCAGCAGCCGGACTAGCGGGAGGGCGGGGGAGCTGTTTTTT.

V usage is TRBV2 and J usage is TRBJ2-7; a possible D gene is TRBD2 (5 bases). With 7 bases removed from V and 2 bases from J, the gap between germline ends came to 15 bases. This CDR3 has 14 residues. The V gene's germline CDR1 is SNHLY and CDR2 FYNNEI. Here the CDR3 reads CASTWTRGAYEQYF. CDR3 nucleotide sequence: TGTGCCAGCACCTGGACCCGGGGAGCCTACGAGCAGTACTTC.

The chain joins TRBV5-4 to TRBJ2-3, with D perhaps TRBD2 (6 bases). V dropped 0 bases and J dropped 2 bases, with 10 bases sitting between them. CDR3 length equals 15 residues. Germline CDR1 reads SGHNT; CDR2 reads YYREEE (reference sequence). The CDR3 DNA sequence: TGTGCCAGCAGCTTGGCAGGCGGGATCACAGATACGCAGTATTTT. Translating it yields CASSLAGGITDTQYF.

This rearrangement joins TRBV18 to TRBJ2-1, with TRBD2 matching 8 bases. CDR1 is KGHSH, CDR2 LQKENI, per germline. V lost 0 bases to trimming and J lost 3 bases; unmatched junction nucleotides: 4. CDR3 length equals 16 residues. Here the CDR3 reads CASSPPAGGFYNEQFF. CDR3 sequence (DNA): TGTGCCAGCTCACCACCGGCGGGGGGATTCTACAATGAGCAGTTCTTC.

This chain joins TRBV30 and TRBJ2-1; weak D call: TRBD2 (5 bases). The CDR3 contains 11 residues. V was shortened by 2 bases and J by 12 bases, with 11 bases between the two germline ends. Germline loops: CDR1 GTSNPN, CDR2 SVGIG (reference sequence). Here the CDR3 DNA reads TGTGCCTGGAGTCCGGGGTCCCGGCAGTTCTTC. It codes for CAWSPGSRQFF.